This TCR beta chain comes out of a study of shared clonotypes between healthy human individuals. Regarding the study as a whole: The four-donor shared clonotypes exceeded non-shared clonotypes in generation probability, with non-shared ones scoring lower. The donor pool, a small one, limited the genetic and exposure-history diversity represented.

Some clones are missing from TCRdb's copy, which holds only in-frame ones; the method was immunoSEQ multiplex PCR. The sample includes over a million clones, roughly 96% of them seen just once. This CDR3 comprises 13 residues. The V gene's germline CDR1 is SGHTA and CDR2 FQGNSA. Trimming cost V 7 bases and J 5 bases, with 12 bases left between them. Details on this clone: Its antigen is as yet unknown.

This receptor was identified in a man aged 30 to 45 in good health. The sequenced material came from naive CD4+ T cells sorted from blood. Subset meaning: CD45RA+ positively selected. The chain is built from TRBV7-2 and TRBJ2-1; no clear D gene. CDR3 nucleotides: TGTGCCAGCAAAATAAACTTAAACAATGAGCAGTTCTTC. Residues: CASKINLNNEQFF.